These 12 T cell receptor beta chains originate from one sample sequenced in a study of blood T cell repertoires in COVID-19. Data came from immunoSEQ multiplex PCR; TCRdb stores just in-frame clones and leaves some out. The table shows roughly 42,000 clones, with about 90% occurring only once. Sequencing used peripheral blood. These receptor sequences come from a man in his forties or fifties with active COVID-19.

The chain has TRBV2 and TRBJ1-6, with a possible D match to TRBD1 (5 bases). This CDR3 is 16 amino acids long. The germline V and J ends were trimmed by 5 bases and 0 bases, with 11 bases remaining between them. Germline loops: CDR1 SNHLY, CDR2 FYNNEI. For the CDR3, the DNA is TGTGCCAGCAGTCTCAGGGTCAGCTCCTATAATTCACCCCTCCACTTT. Its protein is CASSLRVSSYNSPLHF.

The rearrangement uses TRBV5-4 and TRBJ1-4; tentatively, D is TRBD1 (6 bases). The CDR3 totals 14 residues. Germline V gene data show CDR1 as SGHNT and CDR2 as YYREEE (reference sequence). Between the trimmed V and J ends, which lost 4 bases and 8 bases, there was a span of 15 bases. The CDR3 DNA sequence: TGTGCCAGCAGCAAGAACAGGGATTCCGAAAAACTGTTTTTT. Encoded protein: CASSKNRDSEKLFF.

CDR3 in DNA: TGTGCCAGCAGACCGGATTCACCCCTCCACTTT. Amino acid sequence: CASRPDSPLHF. V usage is TRBV6-5 and J usage is TRBJ1-6; D is uncertain. Germline lookup yields CDR1 MNHEY and CDR2 SVGAGI. The CDR3 consists of 11 residues. V was pared by 6 bases and J by 8 bases, with 5 bases between.

This chain uses TRBV6-2 or TRBV6-3 with TRBJ1-6; 10 bases agree with TRBD1. This CDR3 has 15 amino acids. V was pared by 6 bases and J by 9 bases, with 8 bases of the junction left unmatched. The germline V gene encodes CDR1 MNHEY and CDR2 SVGEGT. The CDR3 DNA reads as TGTGCCAGCAGCCGGGACAGGGGATGGAGTTCACCCCTCCACTTT. This codes for CASSRDRGWSSPLHF.

This clone occurred once. Here the CDR3 DNA reads TGTGCCAGCACGGTGGCCAGGCCAGGGAATACCCTCCACTTT. It is translated as CASTVARPGNTLHF. The chain has TRBV28 and TRBJ1-6; tentatively, D is TRBD1 (5 bases). The V gene lost 7 bases and the J gene lost 14 bases, with 21 bases spanning the gap. The germline V gene encodes CDR1 MDHEN and CDR2 SYDVKM. This CDR3 contains 14 residues.

This chain joins TRBV28 and TRBJ1-5; D remains unclear. There are 13 residues in the CDR3. V lost 4 bases and J 10 bases, leaving 14 bases between the germline ends. Germline values: CDR1 MDHEN, CDR2 SYDVKM. The DNA of the CDR3 is TGTGCCAGCAGTTGGGGAGGGAGGAATCCCCAGCATTTT. Its translation: CASSWGGRNPQHF.

This chain connects TRBV7-2 to TRBJ2-6; TRBD1 is a possible D gene (6 bases). The V and J ends lost 4 bases and 3 bases respectively, with 16 bases between them. Germline lookup yields CDR1 SGHTA and CDR2 FQGNSA. The CDR3 loop spans 17 amino acids. CDR3 DNA: TGTGCCAGCAGCTCTCACAGGGAATTGAGTGGGGCCAACGTCCTGACTTTC. Residues: CASSSHRELSGANVLTF.

The CDR3 DNA follows: TGTGCAGCCGGGAGGAGGGCGGGAGGAGACACCATATATTTT. This gives the protein CAAGRRAGGDTIYF. The V call is TRBV6-6, the J call TRBJ1-3; D call uncertain. The germline V gene encodes CDR1 MNHNY and CDR2 SVGAGI (reference sequence). This CDR3 has 14 residues.

This clone was picked up one time. The chain combines TRBV6-2 or TRBV6-3 with TRBJ2-5; 10 bases match TRBD2. The germline gives CDR1 MNHEY, CDR2 SVGEGT. J was trimmed by 5 bases and V by 3 bases; bases with no gene match: 9. CDR3 length: 16 amino acids. The CDR3 DNA reads as TGTGCCAGCAGTTATAACAGCGGGGGGGCCTATGAGACCCAGTACTTC. The encoded protein is CASSYNSGGAYETQYF.

This clone was detected only a few times. The rearrangement uses TRBV6-4 and TRBJ1-2; D might be TRBD1 (6 bases). Trimming left V 2 bases short and J 11 bases short, with 21 bases between. Germline V lookup: CDR1 MRHNA, CDR2 SNTAGT. This CDR3 region has 15 residues. CDR3 nucleotide sequence: TGTGCCAGCAGTGACGGCCCCGACAGGAACATGCCTTACACCTTC. Its translation is CASSDGPDRNMPYTF.

The gene calls are TRBV6-2 or TRBV6-3 and TRBJ2-3; TRBD1 is a possible D gene (6 bases). CDR1 MNHEY and CDR2 SVGEGT come from the germline V gene. The CDR3 is 15 amino acids. The ends were cut back, 0 bases at V and 4 bases at J, with 11 bases in the middle. CDR3 loop: CASSYSPDSPDTQYF. In DNA form, the CDR3 reads TGTGCCAGCAGTTACTCGCCGGACAGTCCAGATACGCAGTATTTT.

The rearrangement uses TRBV4-1 and TRBJ1-4; D gene unclear. The ends were cut back, 0 bases at V and 7 bases at J, with 12 bases in the middle. This CDR3 region has 15 residues. Germline V gene data show CDR1 as MGHRA and CDR2 as YSYEKL. The CDR3 spells CASSQDRESGEKLFF. Here the CDR3 DNA reads TGCGCCAGCAGCCAAGATCGGGAGTCCGGTGAAAAACTGTTTTTT.